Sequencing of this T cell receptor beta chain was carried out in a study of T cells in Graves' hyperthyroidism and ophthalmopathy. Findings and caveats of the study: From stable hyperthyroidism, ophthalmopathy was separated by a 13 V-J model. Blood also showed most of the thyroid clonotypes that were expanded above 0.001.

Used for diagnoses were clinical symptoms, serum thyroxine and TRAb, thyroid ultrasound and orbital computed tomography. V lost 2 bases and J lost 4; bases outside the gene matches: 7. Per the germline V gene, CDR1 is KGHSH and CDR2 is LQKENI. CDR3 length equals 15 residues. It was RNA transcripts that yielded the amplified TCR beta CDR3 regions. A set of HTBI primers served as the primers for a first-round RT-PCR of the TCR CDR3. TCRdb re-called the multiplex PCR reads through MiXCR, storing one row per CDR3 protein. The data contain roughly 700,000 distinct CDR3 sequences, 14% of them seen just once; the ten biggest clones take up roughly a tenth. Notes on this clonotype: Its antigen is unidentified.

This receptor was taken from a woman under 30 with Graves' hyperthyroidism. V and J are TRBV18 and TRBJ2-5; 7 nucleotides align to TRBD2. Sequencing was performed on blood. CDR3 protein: CASSPSLAVVETQYF. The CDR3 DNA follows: TGTGCCAGCTCACCAAGCCTAGCGGTGGTAGAGACCCAGTACTTC.